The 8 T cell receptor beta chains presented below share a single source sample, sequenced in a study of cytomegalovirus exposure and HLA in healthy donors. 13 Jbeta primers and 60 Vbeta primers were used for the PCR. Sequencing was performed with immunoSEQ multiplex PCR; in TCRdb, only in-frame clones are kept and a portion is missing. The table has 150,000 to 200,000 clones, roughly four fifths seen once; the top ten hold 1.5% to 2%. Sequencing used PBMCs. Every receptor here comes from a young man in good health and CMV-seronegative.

Here the CDR3 DNA reads TGTGCTAGTGGTTTGGCCCCCGGGACACTGAACACCGGGGAGCTGTTTTTT. It yields the protein CASGLAPGTLNTGELFF. This sequence joins TRBV12-5 and TRBJ2-2; possible D gene TRBD1, 6 bases. Germline lookup yields CDR1 LGHNT and CDR2 FRNRAP. There are 17 residues in the CDR3. V dropped 1 base and J dropped 1 base, with 13 bases sitting between them.

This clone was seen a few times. For the CDR3, the DNA is TGTGCCAGCAGCCTCGGACAGGTCCTATATGGCTACACCTTC. Protein: CASSLGQVLYGYTF. The rearrangement uses TRBV5-5 and TRBJ1-2; TRBD1 matches at 7 bases. Germline CDR1 and CDR2: SGHKS and YYEKEE (reference sequence). V shed 4 bases and J 5 bases; nucleotides not matched to a gene: 8. This CDR3 is built from 14 residues.

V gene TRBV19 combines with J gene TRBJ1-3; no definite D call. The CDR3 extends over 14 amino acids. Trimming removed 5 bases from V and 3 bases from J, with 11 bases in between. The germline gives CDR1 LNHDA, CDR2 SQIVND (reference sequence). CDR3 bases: TGTGCCAGTAGTGGGCCACTCCTTGGAAACACCATATATTTT. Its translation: CASSGPLLGNTIYF.

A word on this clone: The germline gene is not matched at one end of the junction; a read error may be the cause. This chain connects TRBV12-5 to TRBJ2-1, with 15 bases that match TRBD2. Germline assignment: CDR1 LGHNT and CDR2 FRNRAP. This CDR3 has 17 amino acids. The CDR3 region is CASGLPRRTSGGEGQFF. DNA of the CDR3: TGTGCTAGCGGTTTGCCCCGCCGGACTAGCGGGGGGGAGGGGCAGTTCTTC.

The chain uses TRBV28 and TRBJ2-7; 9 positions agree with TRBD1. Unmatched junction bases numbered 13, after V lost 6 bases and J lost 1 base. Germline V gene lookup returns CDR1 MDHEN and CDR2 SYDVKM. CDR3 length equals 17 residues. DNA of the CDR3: TGTGCCAGCAGCTCTCGTTTTTGGGGGACAGGGTCCTACGAGCAGTACTTC. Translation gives CASSSRFWGTGSYEQYF.

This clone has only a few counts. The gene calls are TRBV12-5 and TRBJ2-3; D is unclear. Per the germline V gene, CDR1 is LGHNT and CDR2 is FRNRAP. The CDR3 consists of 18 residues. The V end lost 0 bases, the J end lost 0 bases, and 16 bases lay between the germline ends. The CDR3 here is CASGLVHFQQNSTDTQYF. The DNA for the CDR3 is TGTGCTAGTGGTTTGGTACACTTCCAACAGAATAGCACAGATACGCAGTATTTT.

In nucleotides, the CDR3 is TGTGCCAGTAGTGCAAAATACCGACAGGGAACAGAGACCCAGTACTTC. Translated: CASSAKYRQGTETQYF. This sequence joins TRBV19 and TRBJ2-5, with 7 nucleotides matching TRBD1. Germline V gives CDR1 LNHDA, CDR2 SQIVND (reference sequence). The CDR3 is 16 residues long. V shed 5 bases and J 4 bases; nucleotides not matched to a gene: 13.

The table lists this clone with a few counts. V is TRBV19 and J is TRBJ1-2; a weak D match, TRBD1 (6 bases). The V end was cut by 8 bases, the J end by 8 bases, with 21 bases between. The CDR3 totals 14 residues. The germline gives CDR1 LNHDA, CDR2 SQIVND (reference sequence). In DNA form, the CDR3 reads TGTGCCAGTGGGTCCGGGACACCCAAACTGGGCTACACCTTC. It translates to CASGSGTPKLGYTF.